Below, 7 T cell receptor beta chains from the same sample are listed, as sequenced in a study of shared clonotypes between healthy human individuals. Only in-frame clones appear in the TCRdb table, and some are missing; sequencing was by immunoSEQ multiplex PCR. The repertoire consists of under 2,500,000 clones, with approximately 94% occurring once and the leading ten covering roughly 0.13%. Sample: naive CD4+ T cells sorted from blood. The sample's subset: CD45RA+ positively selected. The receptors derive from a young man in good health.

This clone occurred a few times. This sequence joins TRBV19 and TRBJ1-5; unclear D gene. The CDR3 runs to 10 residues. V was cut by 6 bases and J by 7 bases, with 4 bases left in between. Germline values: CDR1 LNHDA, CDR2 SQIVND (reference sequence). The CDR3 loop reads CASRNQPQHF. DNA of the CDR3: TGTGCCAGTAGGAACCAGCCCCAGCATTTT. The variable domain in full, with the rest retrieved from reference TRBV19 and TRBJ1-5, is DGGITQSPKYLFRKEGQNVTLSCEQNLNHDAMYWYRQDPGQGLRLIYYSQIVNDFQKGDIAEGYSVSREKKESFPLTVTSAQKNPTAFYLCASRNQPQHFGDGTRLSIL.

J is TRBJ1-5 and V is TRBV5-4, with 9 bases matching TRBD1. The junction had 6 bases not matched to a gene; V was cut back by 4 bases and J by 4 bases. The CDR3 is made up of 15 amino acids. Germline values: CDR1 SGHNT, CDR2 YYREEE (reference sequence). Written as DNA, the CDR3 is TGTGCCAGCAGCCGCGGACAGGGGCCTAATCAGCCCCAGCATTTT. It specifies CASSRGQGPNQPQHF.

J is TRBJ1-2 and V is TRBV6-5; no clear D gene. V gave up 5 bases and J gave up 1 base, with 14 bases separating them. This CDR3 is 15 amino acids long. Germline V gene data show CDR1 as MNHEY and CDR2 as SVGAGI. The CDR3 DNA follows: TGTGCCAGCAGTAAGACCCTCGGGAATAACTATGGCTACACCTTC. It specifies CASSKTLGNNYGYTF.

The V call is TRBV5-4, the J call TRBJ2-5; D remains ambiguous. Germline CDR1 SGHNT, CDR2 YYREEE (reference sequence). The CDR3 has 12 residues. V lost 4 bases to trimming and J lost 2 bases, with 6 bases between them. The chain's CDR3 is CASSRIQETQYF. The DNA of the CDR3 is TGTGCCAGCAGCCGAATACAAGAGACCCAGTACTTC.

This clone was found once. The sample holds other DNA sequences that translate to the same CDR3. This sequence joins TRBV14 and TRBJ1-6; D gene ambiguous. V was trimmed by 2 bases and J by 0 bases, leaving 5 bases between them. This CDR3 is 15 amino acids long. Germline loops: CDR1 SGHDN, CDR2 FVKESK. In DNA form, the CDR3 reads TGTGCCAGCAGCCAACTAAGCTCCTATAATTCACCCCTCCACTTT. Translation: CASSQLSSYNSPLHF.

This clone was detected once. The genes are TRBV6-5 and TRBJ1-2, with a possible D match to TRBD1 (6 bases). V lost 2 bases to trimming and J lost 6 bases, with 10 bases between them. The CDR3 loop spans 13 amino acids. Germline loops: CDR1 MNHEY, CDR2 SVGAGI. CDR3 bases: TGTGCCAGCAGTTACCCAGGGGATAATGGCTACACCTTC. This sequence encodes CASSYPGDNGYTF.

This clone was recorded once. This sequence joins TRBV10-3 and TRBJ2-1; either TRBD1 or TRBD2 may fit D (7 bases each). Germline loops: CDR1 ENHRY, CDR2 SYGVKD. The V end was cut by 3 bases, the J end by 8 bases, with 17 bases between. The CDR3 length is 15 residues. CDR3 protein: CAISERPAGGDEQFF. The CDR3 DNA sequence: TGTGCCATCAGTGAACGCCCGGCAGGGGGGGATGAGCAGTTCTTC.